This TCR beta chain comes out of a study of cytomegalovirus exposure and HLA in healthy donors. Regarding the study as a whole: Associated with HLA alleles at 0.05 false discovery rate in a later analysis were 16,951 TCR beta sequences. TCR beta chains numbering under 200 were designated cytomegalovirus-associated.

The PCR was carried out with 60 Vbeta primers and 13 Jbeta primers. The assay was immunoSEQ multiplex PCR, and TCRdb's table has in-frame clones only and misses some. The repertoire includes just over 200,000 clones, more than 65% of them detected once, and 1.5% to 2% sits in the top ten. Trimming removed 1 base from V and 2 bases from J, with 6 bases in between. The CDR3 has 13 residues. From germline, CDR1 is LGHNA and CDR2 YNFKEQ. Remarks on this clone: Antigen unknown.

The source of this sequence is a man aged 45 to 65 in good health and CMV-seronegative. This chain links TRBV4-2 with TRBJ2-7; a weak D match, TRBD2 (6 bases). Sequenced material: PBMCs. CDR3 amino acids: CASSQGLAYEQYF. The DNA of the CDR3 is TGTGCCAGCAGCCAAGGACTAGCCTACGAGCAGTACTTC.